What follows is one T cell receptor (beta chain) and its context. Its antigen is undetermined. The data belong to a study of cytotoxic CD8 clonotypes in ibrutinib-treated CLL. Across the study: The cohort had 10 to 12 relapsed/refractory and over 14 treatment-naive patients, around 18 IGHV unmutated. The study's findings and limits: Clonality grew at ibrutinib response; at progression, it decreased back toward baseline. Public clonotypes proved infrequent, and on treatment they shrank or remained steady.

Germline V gene data show CDR1 as MNHNY and CDR2 as SVGAGI (reference sequence). Deletions cut 8 bases from V and 5 bases from J, with 13 bases between. The CDR3 runs 13 residues. The planned depth of sequencing spanned 1 in 200,000 to 1 in 1 million T cells. Only in-frame clones appear in the TCRdb table, and some are missing; sequencing was by immunoSEQ multiplex PCR. This table holds roughly 200,000 clones, around 70% found once. This chain joins TRBV6-6 and TRBJ2-1; D may be TRBD2 (6 bases). The TCR sequence derives from a human donor with chronic lymphocytic leukemia. Sequenced material: PBMCs, taken after 24 months of ibrutinib treatment. The CDR3 DNA reads TGTGCCAGCGCGACCAGGAGGGACAATGAGCAGTTCTTC. Translation gives CASATRRDNEQFF.